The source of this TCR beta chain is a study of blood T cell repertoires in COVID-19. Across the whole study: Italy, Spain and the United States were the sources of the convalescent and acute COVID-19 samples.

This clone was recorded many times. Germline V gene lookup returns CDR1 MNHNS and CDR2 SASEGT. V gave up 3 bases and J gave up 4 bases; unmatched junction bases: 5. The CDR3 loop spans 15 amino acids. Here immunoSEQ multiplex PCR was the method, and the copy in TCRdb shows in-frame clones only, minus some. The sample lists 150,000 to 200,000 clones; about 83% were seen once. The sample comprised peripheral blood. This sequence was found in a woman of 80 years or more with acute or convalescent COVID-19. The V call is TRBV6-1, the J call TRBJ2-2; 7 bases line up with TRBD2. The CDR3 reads CASSEGGRSTGELFF. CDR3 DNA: TGTGCCAGCAGTGAGGGGGGGAGAAGCACCGGGGAGCTGTTTTTT.